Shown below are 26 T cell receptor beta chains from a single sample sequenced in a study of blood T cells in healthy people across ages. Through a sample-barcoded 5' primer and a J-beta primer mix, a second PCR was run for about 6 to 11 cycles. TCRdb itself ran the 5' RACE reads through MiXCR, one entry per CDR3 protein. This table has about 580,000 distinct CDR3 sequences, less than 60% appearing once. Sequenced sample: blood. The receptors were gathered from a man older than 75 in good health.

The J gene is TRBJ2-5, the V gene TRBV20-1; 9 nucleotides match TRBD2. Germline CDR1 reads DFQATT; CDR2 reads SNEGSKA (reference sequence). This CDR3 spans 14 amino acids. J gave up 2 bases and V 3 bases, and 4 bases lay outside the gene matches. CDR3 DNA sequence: TGCAGTGCTAGTCGGCGGGAGGGGCAAGAGACCCAGTACTTC. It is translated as CSASRREGQETQYF.

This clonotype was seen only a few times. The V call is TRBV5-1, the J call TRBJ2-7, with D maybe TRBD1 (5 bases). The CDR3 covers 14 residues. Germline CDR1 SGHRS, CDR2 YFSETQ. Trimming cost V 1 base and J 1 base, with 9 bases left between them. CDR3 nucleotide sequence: TGCGCCAGCAGCTTGCAACCAGGGTCCTACGAGCAGTACTTC. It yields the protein CASSLQPGSYEQYF.

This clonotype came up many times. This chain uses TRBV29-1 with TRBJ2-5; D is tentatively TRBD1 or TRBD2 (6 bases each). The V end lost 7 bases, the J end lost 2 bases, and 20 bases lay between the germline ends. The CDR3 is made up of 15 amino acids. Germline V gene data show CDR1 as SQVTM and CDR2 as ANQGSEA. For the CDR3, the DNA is TGCAGCGCCCGTGAAGGGGGAGGCTGGCAAGAGACCCAGTACTTC. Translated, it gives CSAREGGGWQETQYF.

The CDR3 coding sequence is TGCAGTGCTGGACTAGCGGGCCTATCCTACGAGCAGTACTTC. Translation: CSAGLAGLSYEQYF. V is TRBV20-1 and J is TRBJ2-7, with 11 nucleotides matching TRBD2. Germline V gene data show CDR1 as DFQATT and CDR2 as SNEGSKA (reference sequence). CDR3 length: 14 amino acids. Unmatched junction bases numbered 4, after V lost 5 bases and J lost 1 base.

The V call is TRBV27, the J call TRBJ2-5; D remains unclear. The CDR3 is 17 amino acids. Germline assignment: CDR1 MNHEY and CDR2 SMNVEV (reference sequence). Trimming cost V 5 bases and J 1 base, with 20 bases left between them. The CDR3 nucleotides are TGTGCCAGCAGTCCGACCCTCCTGGAGTGGCTCCAAGAGACCCAGTACTTC. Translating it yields CASSPTLLEWLQETQYF.

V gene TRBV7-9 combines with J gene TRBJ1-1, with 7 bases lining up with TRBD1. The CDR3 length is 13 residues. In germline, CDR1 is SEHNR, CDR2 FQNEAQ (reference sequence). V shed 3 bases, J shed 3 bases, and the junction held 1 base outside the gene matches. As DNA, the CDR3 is TGTGCCAGCAGCTTGACAGGGTACACTGAAGCTTTCTTT. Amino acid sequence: CASSLTGYTEAFF.

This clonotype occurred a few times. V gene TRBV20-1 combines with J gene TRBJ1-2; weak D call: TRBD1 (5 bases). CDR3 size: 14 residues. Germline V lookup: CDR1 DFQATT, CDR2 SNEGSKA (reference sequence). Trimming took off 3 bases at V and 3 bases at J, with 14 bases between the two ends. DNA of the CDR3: TGCAGTGCTAGTATTGGGGACCAGGACTATGGCTACACCTTC. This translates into CSASIGDQDYGYTF.

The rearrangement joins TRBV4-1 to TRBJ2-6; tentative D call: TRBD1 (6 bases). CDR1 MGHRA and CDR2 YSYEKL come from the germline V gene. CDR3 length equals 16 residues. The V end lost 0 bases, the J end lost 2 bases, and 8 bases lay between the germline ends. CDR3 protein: CASSQDHRAGANVLTF. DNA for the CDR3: TGCGCCAGCAGCCAAGACCACAGGGCTGGGGCCAACGTCCTGACTTTC.

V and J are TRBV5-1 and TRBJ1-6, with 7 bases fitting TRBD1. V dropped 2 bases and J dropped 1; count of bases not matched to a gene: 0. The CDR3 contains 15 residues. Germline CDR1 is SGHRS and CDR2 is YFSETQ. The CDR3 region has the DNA TGCGCCAGCAGCTTACAGGGGTCCTATAATTCACCCCTCCACTTT. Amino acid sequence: CASSLQGSYNSPLHF. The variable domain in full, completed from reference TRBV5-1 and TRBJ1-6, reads KAGVTQTPRYLIKTRGQQVTLSCSPISGHRSVSWYQQTPGQGLQFLFEYFSETQRNKGNFPGRFSGRQFSNSRSEMNVSTLELGDSALYLCASSLQGSYNSPLHFGNGTRLTVT.

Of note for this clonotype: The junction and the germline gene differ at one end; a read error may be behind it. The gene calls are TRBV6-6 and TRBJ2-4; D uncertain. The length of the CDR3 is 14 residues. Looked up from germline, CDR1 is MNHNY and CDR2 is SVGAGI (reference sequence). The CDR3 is CAGSYSLAKNIQYF. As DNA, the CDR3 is TGTGCCGGCAGTTACAGTCTAGCCAAAAACATTCAGTACTTC.

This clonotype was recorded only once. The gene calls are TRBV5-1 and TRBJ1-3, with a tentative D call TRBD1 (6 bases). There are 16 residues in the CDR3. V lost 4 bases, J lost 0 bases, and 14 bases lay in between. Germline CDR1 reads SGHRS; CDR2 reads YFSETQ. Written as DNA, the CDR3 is TGCGCCAGCAGCGGCGGGACACTCGACTCTGGAAACACCATATATTTT. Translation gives CASSGGTLDSGNTIYF.

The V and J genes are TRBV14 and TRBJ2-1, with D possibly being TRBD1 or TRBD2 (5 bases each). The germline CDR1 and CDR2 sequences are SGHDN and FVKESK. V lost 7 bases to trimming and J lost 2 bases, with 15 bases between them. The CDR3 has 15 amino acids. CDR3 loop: CASNGGAGTYNEQFF. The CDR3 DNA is TGTGCCAGCAATGGGGGAGCAGGGACCTACAATGAGCAGTTCTTC.

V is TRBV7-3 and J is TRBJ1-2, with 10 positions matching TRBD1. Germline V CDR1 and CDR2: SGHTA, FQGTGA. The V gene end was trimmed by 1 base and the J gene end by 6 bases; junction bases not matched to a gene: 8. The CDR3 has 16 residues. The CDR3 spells CASSLNGGTGVNGYTF. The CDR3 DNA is TGTGCCAGCAGCTTAAACGGTGGGACAGGGGTTAATGGCTACACCTTC.

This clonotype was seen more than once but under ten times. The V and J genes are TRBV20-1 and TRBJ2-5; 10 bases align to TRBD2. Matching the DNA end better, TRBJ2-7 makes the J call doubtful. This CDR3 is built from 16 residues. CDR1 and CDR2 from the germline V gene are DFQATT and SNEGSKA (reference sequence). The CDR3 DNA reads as TGCAGTGCTAGAGGCCGGCTAGCGGGAGAGACCTACGAGCAGTACTTC. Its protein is CSARGRLAGETYEQYF.

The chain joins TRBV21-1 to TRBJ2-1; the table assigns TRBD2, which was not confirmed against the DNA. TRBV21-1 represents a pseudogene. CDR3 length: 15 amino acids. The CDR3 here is CASSPPELAASEQFF. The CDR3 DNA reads TGTGCCAGCAGCCCCCCCGAACTAGCGGCCTCCGAGCAGTTCTTC.

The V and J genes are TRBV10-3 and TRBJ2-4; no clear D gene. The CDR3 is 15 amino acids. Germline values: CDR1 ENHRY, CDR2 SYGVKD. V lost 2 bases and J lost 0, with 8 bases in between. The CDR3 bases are TGTGCCATCAGTGAGGAGAGACTAGCCAAAAACATTCAGTACTTC. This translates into CAISEERLAKNIQYF.

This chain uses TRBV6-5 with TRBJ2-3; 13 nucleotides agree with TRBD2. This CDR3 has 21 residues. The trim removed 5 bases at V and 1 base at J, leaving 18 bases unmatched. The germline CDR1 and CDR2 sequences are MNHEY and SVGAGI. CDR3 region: CASSNTLGTSGIRSGTDTQYF. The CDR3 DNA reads TGTGCCAGCAGTAACACATTGGGGACTAGCGGGATAAGGAGCGGCACAGATACGCAGTATTTT.

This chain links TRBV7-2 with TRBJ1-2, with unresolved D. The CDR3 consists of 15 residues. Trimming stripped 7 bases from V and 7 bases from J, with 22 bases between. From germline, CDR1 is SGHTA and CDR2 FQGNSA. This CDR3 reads CASTIGHSDSRGYTF. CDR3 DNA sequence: TGTGCCAGCACCATCGGCCACTCAGATTCGCGTGGCTACACCTTC.

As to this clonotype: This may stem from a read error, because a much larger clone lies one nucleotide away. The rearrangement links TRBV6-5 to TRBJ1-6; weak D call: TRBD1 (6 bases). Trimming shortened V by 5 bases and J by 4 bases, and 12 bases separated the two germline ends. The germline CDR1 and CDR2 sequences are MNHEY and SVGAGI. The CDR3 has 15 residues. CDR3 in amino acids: CASSHDRPYNSPLHF. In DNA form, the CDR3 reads TGTGCCAGCAGTCACGACAGGCCTTATAATTCACCCCTCCACTTT.

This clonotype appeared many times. CDR3 coding DNA: TGTGCCAGCAGTAAATTAGCGGGGGGGCCTGGAGAGACCCAGTACTTC. It specifies CASSKLAGGPGETQYF. The V and J genes are TRBV6-6 and TRBJ2-5; the match to TRBD2 covers 11 bases. The CDR3 totals 16 residues. The trim removed 5 bases at V and 4 bases at J, leaving 9 bases unmatched. Germline CDR1 and CDR2: MNHNY and SVGAGI (reference sequence).

CDR3 protein: CASSQGNAACEQYF. The CDR3 DNA is TGTGCCAGCAGCCAAGGGAACGCAGCCTGCGAGCAGTACTTC. The rearrangement uses TRBV4-2 and TRBJ2-4; no clear D gene. The DNA end is more similar to TRBJ2-7, so the J call may be wrong. Germline loops: CDR1 LGHNA, CDR2 YNFKEQ. CDR3 length equals 14 residues.

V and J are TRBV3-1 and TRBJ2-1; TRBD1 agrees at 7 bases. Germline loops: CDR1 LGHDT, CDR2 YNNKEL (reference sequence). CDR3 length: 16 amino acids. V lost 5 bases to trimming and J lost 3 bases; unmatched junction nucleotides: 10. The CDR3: CASSKPSGTDYNEQFF. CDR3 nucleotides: TGTGCCAGCAGCAAGCCCTCCGGGACAGACTACAATGAGCAGTTCTTC.

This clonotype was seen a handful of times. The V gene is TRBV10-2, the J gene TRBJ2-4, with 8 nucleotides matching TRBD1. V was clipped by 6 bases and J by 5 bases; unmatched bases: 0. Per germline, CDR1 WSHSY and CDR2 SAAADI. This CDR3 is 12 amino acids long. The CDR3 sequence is CASRGQENIQYF. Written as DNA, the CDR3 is TGCGCCAGCAGGGGACAGGAAAACATTCAGTACTTC.

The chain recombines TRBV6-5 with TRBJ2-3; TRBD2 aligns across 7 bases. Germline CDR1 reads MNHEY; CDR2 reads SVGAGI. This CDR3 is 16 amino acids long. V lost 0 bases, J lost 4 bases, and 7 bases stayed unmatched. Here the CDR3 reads CASSYSGGVLADTQYF. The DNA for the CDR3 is TGTGCCAGCAGTTACTCTGGGGGGGTCCTCGCAGATACGCAGTATTTT.

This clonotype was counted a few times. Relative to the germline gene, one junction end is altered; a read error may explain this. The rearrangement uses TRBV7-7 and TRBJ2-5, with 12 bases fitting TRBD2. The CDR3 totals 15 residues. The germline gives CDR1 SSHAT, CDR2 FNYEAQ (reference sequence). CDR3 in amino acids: CASSRGLAGKETQYF. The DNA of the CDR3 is TGTGCTAGCAGCCGAGGACTAGCGGGAAAAGAGACCCAGTACTTC.

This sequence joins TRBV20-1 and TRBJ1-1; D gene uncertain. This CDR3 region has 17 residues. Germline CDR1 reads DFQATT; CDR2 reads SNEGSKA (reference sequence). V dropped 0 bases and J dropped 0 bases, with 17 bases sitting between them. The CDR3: CSARDRHGPRLNTEAFF. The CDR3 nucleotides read TGCAGTGCTAGAGATCGGCACGGACCCAGGTTGAACACTGAAGCTTTCTTT.